This is a list of T cell receptor beta chains from one sample in a study of blood T cell repertoires in COVID-19. The data were produced by immunoSEQ multiplex PCR, yet TCRdb's version contains in-frame clones alone and is incomplete. The repertoire holds 200,000 to 250,000 clones, with around 83% as singletons. The sample comprised peripheral blood. The source is a man over 45 with active or convalescent COVID-19. The CDR3 runs from the conserved cysteine through the conserved F or W. Each record gives: D gene, V gene, J gene, clone size, CDR3 DNA, CDR3 protein. The D gene is left open where the match is weak. Clone size appears in some rows only: once, few, many, or a class for an expanded clone.

d_call: TRBD1
v_call: TRBV3-1/TRBV3-2
j_call: TRBJ1-3
clone_size: once
cdr3_nt: TGTGCCAGCAGCCCAGCTCAGAACCGGGACAGAACTCAAAAAAACTCTGGAAACACCATATATTTT
cdr3_aa: CASSPAQNRDRTQKNSGNTIYF

d_call: .
v_call: TRBV27
j_call: TRBJ1-2
clone_size: .
cdr3_nt: TGTGCCAGCAGTTTAAGGGCAGGGTATGGCTACACCTTC
cdr3_aa: CASSLRAGYGYTF

d_call: .
v_call: TRBV10-3
j_call: TRBJ1-3
clone_size: few
cdr3_nt: TGTGCCATCAGCAAACCGAGCTCTGGAAACACCATATATTTT
cdr3_aa: CAISKPSSGNTIYF

d_call: .
v_call: TRBV27
j_call: TRBJ1-1
clone_size: .
cdr3_nt: TGTGCCAGCAGTCAGGGGAGTTACACTGAAGCTTTCTTT
cdr3_aa: CASSQGSYTEAFF

d_call: TRBD1
v_call: TRBV20-1
j_call: TRBJ1-1
clone_size: .
cdr3_nt: TGCAGTGCTAGTCAAGGGGGCTTGAACACTGAAGCTTTCTTT
cdr3_aa: CSASQGGLNTEAFF

d_call: .
v_call: TRBV18
j_call: TRBJ1-2
clone_size: .
cdr3_nt: TGTGCCAGCTCATCGGGACTGGGAGACTATGGCTACACCTTC
cdr3_aa: CASSSGLGDYGYTF

d_call: .
v_call: TRBV9
j_call: TRBJ2-1
clone_size: .
cdr3_nt: TGTGCCAGCAGCGTAGGGCGGGGTGAGCAGTTCTTC
cdr3_aa: CASSVGRGEQFF

d_call: TRBD1
v_call: TRBV2
j_call: TRBJ2-2
clone_size: .
cdr3_nt: TGTGCCAGCAGCGCTGACAGGGCCGGGGAGCTGTTTTTT
cdr3_aa: CASSADRAGELFF

d_call: .
v_call: TRBV24-1
j_call: TRBJ1-1
clone_size: .
cdr3_nt: TGTGCCACCAGTTTGTCGGGGTCGGGCACTGAAGCTTTCTTT
cdr3_aa: CATSLSGSGTEAFF

d_call: .
v_call: TRBV2
j_call: TRBJ1-6
clone_size: once
cdr3_nt: TGTGCCAGCAGGGGAGAAAATTCACCCCTCCACTTT
cdr3_aa: CASRGENSPLHF

d_call: .
v_call: TRBV12-3/TRBV12-4
j_call: TRBJ1-1
clone_size: .
cdr3_nt: TGTGCCAGCAGTTTAGAAAGGGGGGGGGCTTTCTTT
cdr3_aa: CASSLERGGAFF

d_call: .
v_call: TRBV9
j_call: TRBJ1-1
clone_size: .
cdr3_nt: TGTGCCAGCAGCGCAAGTGAGGTCAGATCGACTGAAGCTTTCTTT
cdr3_aa: CASSASEVRSTEAFF

d_call: .
v_call: TRBV28
j_call: TRBJ1-5
clone_size: once
cdr3_nt: TGTGCCAGCAGTTTTCGTTATAGCAATCAGCCCCAGCATTTT
cdr3_aa: CASSFRYSNQPQHF

d_call: TRBD1
v_call: TRBV6-5
j_call: TRBJ2-7
clone_size: .
cdr3_nt: TGTGCCAGCAGTTACCCCGGACAGGGAGGAAAGTACGAGCAGTACTTC
cdr3_aa: CASSYPGQGGKYEQYF

d_call: TRBD2
v_call: TRBV28
j_call: TRBJ2-5
clone_size: .
cdr3_nt: TGTGCCAGCAGTTTATCCCTAGCGGGGGCCCAAGAGACCCAGTACTTC
cdr3_aa: CASSLSLAGAQETQYF

d_call: .
v_call: TRBV9
j_call: TRBJ2-3
clone_size: .
cdr3_nt: TGTGCCAGCAGCGCCCCCAGGGGCGGGCCGAGCACAGATACGCAGTATTTT
cdr3_aa: CASSAPRGGPSTDTQYF

d_call: TRBD2
v_call: TRBV7-2
j_call: TRBJ2-7
clone_size: .
cdr3_nt: TGTGCCAGCAGCGAAGGACTAGCGGACCTCTACGAGCAGTACTTC
cdr3_aa: CASSEGLADLYEQYF

d_call: TRBD1
v_call: TRBV19
j_call: TRBJ1-5
clone_size: .
cdr3_nt: TGTGCCAGTAGTAAGCGGGACAGGGGGCTTAGCAATCAGCCCCAGCATTTT
cdr3_aa: CASSKRDRGLSNQPQHF

d_call: TRBD1
v_call: TRBV6-1
j_call: TRBJ2-7
clone_size: .
cdr3_nt: TGTGCCAGCACCTTTGGGGGGACAGGGGGAAAGGAGCAGTACTTC
cdr3_aa: CASTFGGTGGKEQYF

d_call: TRBD1
v_call: TRBV4-1
j_call: TRBJ1-6
clone_size: .
cdr3_nt: TGCGCCAGCAGCCAAAATCCGACAGGGGGGTACTCCTCCTATAATTCACCCCTCCACTTT
cdr3_aa: CASSQNPTGGYSSYNSPLHF

d_call: .
v_call: TRBV6-5
j_call: TRBJ2-7
clone_size: .
cdr3_nt: TGTGCCAGCAGTTACTCCGGGGACGAGCAGTACTTC
cdr3_aa: CASSYSGDEQYF

d_call: .
v_call: TRBV18
j_call: TRBJ1-1
clone_size: .
cdr3_nt: TGTGCCAGCTCACCAGTTGGGCAGGGAATGAACACTGAAGCTTTCTTT
cdr3_aa: CASSPVGQGMNTEAFF

d_call: .
v_call: TRBV15
j_call: TRBJ2-7
clone_size: .
cdr3_nt: TGTGCCACCAGCAGATACAGCCTGGGGCAGGGTGACGAGCAGTACTTC
cdr3_aa: CATSRYSLGQGDEQYF

d_call: TRBD1
v_call: TRBV7-9
j_call: TRBJ2-7
clone_size: .
cdr3_nt: TGTGCCAGCAGCGGGGGGACAGGGTATTCCTACGAGCAGTACTTC
cdr3_aa: CASSGGTGYSYEQYF

d_call: .
v_call: TRBV5-1
j_call: TRBJ2-2
clone_size: .
cdr3_nt: TGCGCCAGCAGCTTGGTGGACGGGAGCGGGGAGCTGTTTTTT
cdr3_aa: CASSLVDGSGELFF

d_call: .
v_call: TRBV7-9
j_call: TRBJ2-2
clone_size: few
cdr3_nt: TGTGCCAGCAGCCCAGCCGGGTCCGGGGAGCTGTTTTTT
cdr3_aa: CASSPAGSGELFF

d_call: .
v_call: TRBV2
j_call: TRBJ1-5
clone_size: .
cdr3_nt: TGTGCCAGCGCGTTGTCGGGGAATCAGCCCCAGCATTTT
cdr3_aa: CASALSGNQPQHF

d_call: .
v_call: TRBV15
j_call: TRBJ1-1
clone_size: .
cdr3_nt: TGTGCCACCAGCAGAGATACGGGGTGGACCACTGAAGCTTTCTTT
cdr3_aa: CATSRDTGWTTEAFF

d_call: .
v_call: TRBV7-2
j_call: TRBJ2-5
clone_size: .
cdr3_nt: TGTGCCAGCAGCTTAGCTAGCACGAAGACCCAGTACTTC
cdr3_aa: CASSLASTKTQYF

d_call: TRBD1
v_call: TRBV29-1
j_call: TRBJ1-1
clone_size: once
cdr3_nt: TGCAGCGTAGAGGGGGCGGGAACTGAAGCTTTCTTT
cdr3_aa: CSVEGAGTEAFF

d_call: .
v_call: TRBV11-2
j_call: TRBJ2-3
clone_size: .
cdr3_nt: TGTGCCAGCAGCTCACGCATCGACAGGTTCACAGATACGCAGTATTTT
cdr3_aa: CASSSRIDRFTDTQYF

d_call: TRBD1
v_call: TRBV28
j_call: TRBJ2-1
clone_size: .
cdr3_nt: TGTGCCAGCAGTCCTTTAGGGGGCACCTACAATGAGCAGTTCTTC
cdr3_aa: CASSPLGGTYNEQFF

d_call: TRBD2
v_call: TRBV7-9
j_call: TRBJ2-7
clone_size: .
cdr3_nt: TGTGCCAGCAGCTTAGTGACTAGCGGAGCCCCCTACGAGCAGTACTTC
cdr3_aa: CASSLVTSGAPYEQYF

d_call: .
v_call: TRBV12-5
j_call: TRBJ1-6
clone_size: few
cdr3_nt: TGTGCTAGTGGTTTGGAAACAGGGAATTCACCCCTCCACTTT
cdr3_aa: CASGLETGNSPLHF

d_call: TRBD2
v_call: TRBV5-1
j_call: TRBJ2-3
clone_size: .
cdr3_nt: TGCGCCAGCAGCTTAATGGGACTAGCGGGCACAGATACGCAGTATTTT
cdr3_aa: CASSLMGLAGTDTQYF

d_call: TRBD1
v_call: TRBV6-8
j_call: TRBJ1-4
clone_size: .
cdr3_nt: TGTGCCAGCAGCGGCCCGGGACAGGGTGGGGTAGCTAATGAAAAACTGTTTTTT
cdr3_aa: CASSGPGQGGVANEKLFF

d_call: .
v_call: TRBV18
j_call: TRBJ2-7
clone_size: .
cdr3_nt: TGTGCCAGCTCGTCAATTAGCGGCGGAGGCATCCCCTACGAGCAGTACTTC
cdr3_aa: CASSSISGGGIPYEQYF

d_call: TRBD2
v_call: TRBV18
j_call: TRBJ2-5
clone_size: .
cdr3_nt: TGTGCCAGCTCACCGCCTAGCGGTCAAGAGACCCAGTACTTC
cdr3_aa: CASSPPSGQETQYF

d_call: TRBD2
v_call: TRBV5-1
j_call: TRBJ2-2
clone_size: .
cdr3_nt: TGCGCCAGCAGCTTGGAACCTAGCGGGGGAACCGGGGAGCTGTTTTTT
cdr3_aa: CASSLEPSGGTGELFF

d_call: .
v_call: TRBV27
j_call: TRBJ1-1
clone_size: few
cdr3_nt: TGTGCCAGCAGCTACCAGGGTGTCGGGAACACTGAAGCTTTCTTT
cdr3_aa: CASSYQGVGNTEAFF

d_call: .
v_call: TRBV2
j_call: TRBJ2-5
clone_size: .
cdr3_nt: TGTGCCAGCAGTGAAACGGGAGTCGGGCAAGAGACCCAGTACTTC
cdr3_aa: CASSETGVGQETQYF

d_call: TRBD1
v_call: TRBV2
j_call: TRBJ1-2
clone_size: .
cdr3_nt: TGTGCCAGCAGTGAAAACCCAGGGGGAGGCTATGGCTACACCTTC
cdr3_aa: CASSENPGGGYGYTF

d_call: .
v_call: TRBV9
j_call: TRBJ1-2
clone_size: .
cdr3_nt: TGTGCCAGCAGCTCCCGGGTTTCCGGCCTTGGCTACACCTTC
cdr3_aa: CASSSRVSGLGYTF

d_call: TRBD2
v_call: TRBV28
j_call: TRBJ2-7
clone_size: .
cdr3_nt: TGTGCCAGCAGTTTACTCGGGACTAGCGGGAGCTACGAGCAGTACTTC
cdr3_aa: CASSLLGTSGSYEQYF